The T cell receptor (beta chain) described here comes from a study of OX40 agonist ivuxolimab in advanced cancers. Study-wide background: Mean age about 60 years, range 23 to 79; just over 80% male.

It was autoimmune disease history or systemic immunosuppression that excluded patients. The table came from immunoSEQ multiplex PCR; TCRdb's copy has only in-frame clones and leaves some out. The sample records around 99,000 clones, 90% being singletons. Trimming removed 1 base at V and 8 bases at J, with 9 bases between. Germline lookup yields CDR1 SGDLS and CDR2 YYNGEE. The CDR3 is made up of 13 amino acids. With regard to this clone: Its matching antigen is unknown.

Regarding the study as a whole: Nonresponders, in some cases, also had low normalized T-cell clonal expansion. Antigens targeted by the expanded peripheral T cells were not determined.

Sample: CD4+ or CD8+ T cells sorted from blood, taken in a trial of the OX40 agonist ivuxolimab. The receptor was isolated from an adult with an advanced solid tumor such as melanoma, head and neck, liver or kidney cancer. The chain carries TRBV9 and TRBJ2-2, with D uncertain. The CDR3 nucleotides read TGTGCCAGCAGCGTAATTGTAGGGGGGGAGCTGTTTTTT. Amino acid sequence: CASSVIVGGELFF.